This paragraph covers one T cell receptor beta chain sequence. Germline trimming cut 0 bases from V and 1 base from J; bases unmatched to any gene: 10. Germline V gene lookup returns CDR1 SGHDN and CDR2 FVKESK. The CDR3 is 19 amino acids. This sample is part of a study of shared clonotypes between healthy human individuals. Background on the study: CD4 naive and memory got three plates each, CD8 naive two, CD8 memory one.

Using immunoSEQ multiplex PCR, the repertoire was profiled, and TCRdb retains in-frame clones only, with some absent. The data contain roughly 2,300,000 clones, under 95% of them singletons. The study drew all its donors from Caucasian adults living in Nashville, Tennessee. V is TRBV14 and J is TRBJ2-3; 10 nucleotides line up with TRBD2. Sequencing was done on a sample of naive CD4+ T cells from PBMCs. Subset reported: CD45RA+ positively selected. This clonotype was sampled from a young man in good health. Some clones in this sample may be carry-over from other donors' samples. Here the CDR3 reads CASSQDRAGGLVRTDTQYF. The CDR3 DNA reads as TGTGCCAGCAGCCAAGACCGAGCGGGAGGGTTGGTCCGCACAGATACGCAGTATTTT.